The present T cell receptor (beta chain) was sequenced within a study of blood T cells in healthy people across ages. This clonotype has only a few counts. For the second PCR, which ran for about 6 to 12 cycles, a sample-barcoded 5' primer and a J-beta primer mix were used. The yield of each sample was at least 3 million CDR3-containing paired-end reads. TCRdb independently ran MiXCR on the 5' RACE reads; one entry per CDR3 protein. The sample contains nearly 800,000 distinct CDR3 sequences, 20% to 30% of which appear only once. Germline V lookup: CDR1 SGHVS, CDR2 FNYEAQ. The CDR3 sequence is 18 residues long. With 2 bases clipped from V and 0 bases from J, the junction kept 11 bases outside the gene matches. The sample was also reused in another study, on T cells of mothers and their children.

Sequenced input: blood. This sequence originates from a boy aged 10-17 years in good health. This sequence joins TRBV7-6 and TRBJ2-7; 9 nucleotides agree with TRBD1. The chain's CDR3 is CASSLSRDRESLSYEQYF. The CDR3 DNA reads as TGTGCCAGCAGCTTATCCCGGGACAGGGAAAGTCTCTCCTACGAGCAGTACTTC.